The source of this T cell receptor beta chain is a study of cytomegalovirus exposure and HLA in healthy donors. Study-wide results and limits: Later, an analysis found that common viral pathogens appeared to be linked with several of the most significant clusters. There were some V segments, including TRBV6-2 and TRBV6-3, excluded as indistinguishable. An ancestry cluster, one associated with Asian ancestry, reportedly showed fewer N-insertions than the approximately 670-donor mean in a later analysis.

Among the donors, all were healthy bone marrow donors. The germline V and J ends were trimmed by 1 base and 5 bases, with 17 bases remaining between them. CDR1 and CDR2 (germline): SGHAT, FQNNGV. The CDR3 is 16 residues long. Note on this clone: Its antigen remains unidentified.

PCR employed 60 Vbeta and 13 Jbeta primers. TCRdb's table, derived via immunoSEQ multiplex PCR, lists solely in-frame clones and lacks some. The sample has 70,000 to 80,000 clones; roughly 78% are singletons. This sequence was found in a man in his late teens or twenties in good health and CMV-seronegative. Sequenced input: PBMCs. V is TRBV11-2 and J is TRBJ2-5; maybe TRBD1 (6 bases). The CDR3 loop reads CASSLATTGTGETQYF. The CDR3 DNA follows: TGTGCCAGCAGCTTAGCGACGACAGGCACGGGGGAGACCCAGTACTTC.